One T cell receptor beta chain is described in this entry. This specimen belongs to a study of blood T cell repertoires in COVID-19. About the study: The United States, Italy and Spain provided the acute and convalescent COVID-19 samples.

There are 15 residues in the CDR3. V was cut by 5 bases and J by 1 base, with 14 bases left in between. Looked up from germline, CDR1 is MNHEY and CDR2 is SVGAGI. Clones were read by immunoSEQ multiplex PCR, and TCRdb kept only the in-frame ones, dropping some. The table records some 33,000 clones, approximately 80% of them present only once. Sequencing was performed on peripheral blood. The rearrangement uses TRBV6-5 and TRBJ1-1; D is perhaps TRBD1 (5 bases). The clonotype originates from a human donor in a cohort sampled during active COVID-19. CDR3 protein: CASSPPGGQNTEAFF. The CDR3 DNA sequence: TGTGCCAGCAGTCCCCCCGGGGGTCAGAACACTGAAGCTTTCTTT.